These 8 T cell receptor beta chains came from one sample sequenced in a study of blood T cell repertoires in COVID-19. Produced via immunoSEQ multiplex PCR; TCRdb's table is partial and in-frame only. The sample lists more than 150,000 clones; roughly 82% were seen once. The sequencing input was PBMCs or T cells enriched from blood (not recorded which). The origin of the receptors is a man between 40 and 49 years old who had recovered from COVID-19.

This chain joins TRBV5-1 and TRBJ1-3; no clear D gene. Germline V gene lookup returns CDR1 SGHRS and CDR2 YFSETQ. The CDR3 is 14 residues long. Deletions cut 0 bases from V and 4 bases from J, with 8 bases between. The CDR3, as DNA: TGCGCCAGCAGCTTGGAAGAGCTCGGAAACACCATATATTTT. Its protein is CASSLEELGNTIYF.

This clone was detected only once. This sequence joins TRBV4-1 and TRBJ1-4, with 10 bases fitting TRBD1. The CDR3 totals 16 residues. The junction had 7 bases not matched to a gene; V was cut back by 2 bases and J by 7 bases. Germline CDR1 MGHRA, CDR2 YSYEKL. CDR3 DNA sequence: TGCGCCAGCAGCCAACTCACTGGACAGGGGGGTGAAAAACTGTTTTTT. This encodes CASSQLTGQGGEKLFF.

This rearrangement joins TRBV7-2 to TRBJ2-7; 8 nucleotides match TRBD1. The CDR3 sequence is 14 residues long. V lost 5 bases to trimming and J lost 4 bases; unmatched junction nucleotides: 7. Germline V lookup: CDR1 SGHTA, CDR2 FQGNSA. The CDR3 DNA follows: TGTGCCAGCAGCCCATTTCAGGGGGCATACGAGCAGTACTTC. The encoded protein is CASSPFQGAYEQYF.

The chain recombines TRBV5-1 with TRBJ2-3, with 7 nucleotides matching TRBD2. Germline V gives CDR1 SGHRS, CDR2 YFSETQ. The CDR3 is made up of 15 amino acids. J lost 6 bases, V lost 3 bases, and 10 bases had no gene match. The CDR3 DNA follows: TGCGCCAGCAGCTCGCGTAGTGGGGGGGATGATACGCAGTATTTT. It codes for CASSSRSGGDDTQYF. Combining the CDR3 with reference TRBV5-1 and TRBJ2-3 gives the whole variable domain KAGVTQTPRYLIKTRGQQVTLSCSPISGHRSVSWYQQTPGQGLQFLFEYFSETQRNKGNFPGRFSGRQFSNSRSEMNVSTLELGDSALYLCASSSRSGGDDTQYFGPGTRLTVL.

The rearrangement joins TRBV10-3 to TRBJ2-7, with 7 bases that match TRBD1. Trimming took 3 bases from V and 1 from J; bases not matched to a gene: 6. CDR1 and CDR2 from the germline V gene are ENHRY and SYGVKD. The CDR3 covers 15 residues. The CDR3 reads CAISDPTGASYEQYV. Written as DNA, the CDR3 is TGTGCCATCAGTGATCCCACAGGGGCGTCCTACGAGCAGTACGTC.

The chain carries TRBV3-1 (or the pseudogene TRBV3-2) and TRBJ2-7; possibly TRBD2 for D (6 bases). Germline V gives CDR1 LGHDT, CDR2 YNNKEL (reference sequence). Trimming left V 6 bases short and J 6 bases short, with 15 bases between. This CDR3 comprises 13 residues. CDR3 loop: CASRQGGTGEQYF. The CDR3 nucleotides are TGTGCCAGCAGGCAGGGCGGGACGGGCGAGCAGTACTTC.

V usage is TRBV24-1 and J usage is TRBJ2-5, with TRBD1 matching 8 bases. The CDR3 extends over 16 amino acids. CDR1 and CDR2 (germline): KGHDR, SFDVKD. The trim removed 4 bases at V and 4 bases at J, leaving 10 bases unmatched. The CDR3 nucleotides are TGTGCCACCAGTGACCGCGGCGGACAGGGATCAGAGACCCAGTACTTC. Its protein product is CATSDRGGQGSETQYF.

The V gene is TRBV7-2, the J gene TRBJ1-5, with D possibly matching TRBD1 (6 bases). The CDR3 runs 12 residues. Germline lookup yields CDR1 SGHTA and CDR2 FQGNSA. V was shortened by 5 bases and J by 4 bases, with 6 bases between the two germline ends. The DNA for the CDR3 is TGTGCCAGCAGCGACAGGAATCAGCCCCAGCATTTT. The encoded protein is CASSDRNQPQHF.